Given below is one T cell receptor (beta chain) in context. The antigen is unknown. The method was immunoSEQ multiplex PCR; TCRdb's version includes in-frame clones alone and lacks a portion of them. The repertoire holds 64,000 or so clones, 84% seen once, with about 7% in the top ten. This entry belongs to a study of T cell responses to AZD1222 COVID-19 vaccine. Study-level points and caveats: Dominant at 160-218 and 743-854, vaccine-associated CD4 TCRs also spanned spike. Of spike-specific TCRs, nearly half reportedly target regions left unmutated in variants. Baseline seropositivity characterized only 5 to 7 AZD1222 recipients.

The CDR3 is 14 residues long. V dropped 11 bases and J dropped 2 bases, with 16 bases sitting between them. Germline V gene sequence: CDR1 LNHDA, CDR2 SQIVND (reference sequence). The input for sequencing was peripheral blood, taken on day 0 of AZD1222 vaccination. The clonotype originates from an adult in good health. The rearrangement joins TRBV19 to TRBJ1-5; maybe TRBD1 (5 bases). The CDR3 sequence: CAGGDYGGNQPQHF. CDR3 DNA sequence: TGTGCCGGGGGGGACTACGGGGGCAATCAGCCCCAGCATTTT.